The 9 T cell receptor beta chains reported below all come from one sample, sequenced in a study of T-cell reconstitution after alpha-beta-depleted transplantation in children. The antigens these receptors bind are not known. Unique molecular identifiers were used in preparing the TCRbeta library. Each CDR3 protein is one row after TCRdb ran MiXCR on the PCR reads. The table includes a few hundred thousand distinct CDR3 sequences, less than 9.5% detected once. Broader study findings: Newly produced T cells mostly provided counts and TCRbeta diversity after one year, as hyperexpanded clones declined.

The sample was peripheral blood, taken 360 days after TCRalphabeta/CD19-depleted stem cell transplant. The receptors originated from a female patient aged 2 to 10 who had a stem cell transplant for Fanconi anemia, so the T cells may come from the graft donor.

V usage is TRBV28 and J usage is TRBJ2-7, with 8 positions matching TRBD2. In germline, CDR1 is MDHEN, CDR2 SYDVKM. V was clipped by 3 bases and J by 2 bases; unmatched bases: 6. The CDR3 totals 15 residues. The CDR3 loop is CASSLRGAGAYEQYV. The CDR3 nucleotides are TGTGCCAGCAGTTTGCGGGGGGCAGGGGCCTACGAGCAGTACGTC.

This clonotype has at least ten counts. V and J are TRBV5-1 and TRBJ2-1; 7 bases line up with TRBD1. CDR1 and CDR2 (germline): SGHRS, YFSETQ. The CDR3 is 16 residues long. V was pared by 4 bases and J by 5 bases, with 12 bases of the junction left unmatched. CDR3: CASSPQPTGPDNEQFF. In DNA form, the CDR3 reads TGCGCCAGCAGCCCACAACCGACAGGGCCGGACAATGAGCAGTTCTTC.

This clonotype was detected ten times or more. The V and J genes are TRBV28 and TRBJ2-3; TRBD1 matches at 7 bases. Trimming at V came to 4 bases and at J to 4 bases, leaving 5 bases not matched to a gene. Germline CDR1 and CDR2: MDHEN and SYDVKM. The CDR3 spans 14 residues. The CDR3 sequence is CASSSDRVPDTQYF. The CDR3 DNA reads TGTGCCAGCAGTTCCGACAGGGTCCCAGATACGCAGTATTTT.

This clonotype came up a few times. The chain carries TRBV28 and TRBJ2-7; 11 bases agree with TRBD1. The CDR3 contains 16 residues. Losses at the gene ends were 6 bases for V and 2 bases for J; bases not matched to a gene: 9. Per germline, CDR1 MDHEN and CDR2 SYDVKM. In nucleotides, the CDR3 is TGTGCCAGCAGATCTACTCCGGGACAGGGGGCCTACGAGCAGTACTTC. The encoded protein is CASRSTPGQGAYEQYF.

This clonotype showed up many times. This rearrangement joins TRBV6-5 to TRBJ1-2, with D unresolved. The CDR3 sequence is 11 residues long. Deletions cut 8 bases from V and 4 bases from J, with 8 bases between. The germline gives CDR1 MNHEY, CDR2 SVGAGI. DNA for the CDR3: TGTGCCAGCGTAGGGTCCTATGGCTACACCTTC. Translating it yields CASVGSYGYTF.

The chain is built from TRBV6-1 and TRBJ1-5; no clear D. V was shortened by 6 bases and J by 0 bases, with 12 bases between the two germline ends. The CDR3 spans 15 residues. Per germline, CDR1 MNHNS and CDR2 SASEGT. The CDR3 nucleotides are TGTGCCAGCAGCGCCGACCCTTATAGCAATCAGCCCCAGCATTTT. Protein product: CASSADPYSNQPQHF.

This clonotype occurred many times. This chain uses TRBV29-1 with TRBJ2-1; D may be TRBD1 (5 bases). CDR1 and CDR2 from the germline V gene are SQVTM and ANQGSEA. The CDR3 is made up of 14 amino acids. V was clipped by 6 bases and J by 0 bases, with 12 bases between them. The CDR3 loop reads CSVKGHLSYNEQFF. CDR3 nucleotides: TGCAGCGTAAAAGGACACCTCTCCTACAATGAGCAGTTCTTC.

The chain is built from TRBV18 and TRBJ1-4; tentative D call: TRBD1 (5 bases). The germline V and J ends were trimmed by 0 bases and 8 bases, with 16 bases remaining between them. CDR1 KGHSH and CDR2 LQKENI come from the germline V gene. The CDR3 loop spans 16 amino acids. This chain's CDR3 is CASSPPTGGVEEKLFF. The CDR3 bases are TGTGCCAGCTCACCACCTACAGGAGGGGTTGAGGAAAAACTGTTTTTT.

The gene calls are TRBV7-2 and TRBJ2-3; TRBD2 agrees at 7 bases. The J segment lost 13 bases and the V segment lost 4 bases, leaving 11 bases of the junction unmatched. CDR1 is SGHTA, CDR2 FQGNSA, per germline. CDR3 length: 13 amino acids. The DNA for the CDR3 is TGTGCCAGCAGCTCCGCTAGCGGCCTCGAAGAGTATTTT. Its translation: CASSSASGLEEYF. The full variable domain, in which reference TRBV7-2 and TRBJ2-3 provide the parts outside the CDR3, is GAGVSQSPSNKVTEKGKDVELRCDPISGHTALYWYRQSLGQGLEFLIYFQGNSAPDKSGLPSDRFSAERTGGSVSTLTIQRTQQEDSAVYLCASSSASGLEEYFGPGTRLTVL.